Listed below are T cell receptor beta chains from one sample, sequenced in a study of blood T cell repertoires in COVID-19. Using immunoSEQ multiplex PCR, the repertoire was profiled, and TCRdb retains in-frame clones only, with some absent. The sample contains hundreds of thousands of clones, almost 90% of which appear only once. Input material: peripheral blood. Source of these receptors: a woman in her 70s with COVID-19, enrolled during active disease. Each CDR3 is given with its conserved first and last residue. A D gene is named only where the DNA matches it firmly. A clone size is listed for some rows: how often the clone was seen (once, few, many), or a class if it is expanded.

V,size,J,D,length,DNA,CDR3
TRBV6-2/TRBV6-3,NA,TRBJ1-5,TRBD1,16,TGTGCCAGCAGTTCCGGGGGACAGGGGAAAGGTCAGCCCCAGCATTTT,CASSSGGQGKGQPQHF
TRBV19,NA,TRBJ1-1,TRBD1,16,TGTGCCAGTTCACAGGGGGTGACAGGCTGGAACACTGAAGCTTTCTTT,CASSQGVTGWNTEAFF
TRBV5-6,NA,TRBJ2-1,NA,13,TGTGCCAGCAGCGAGGGCAGGGGGGCTGAGCAGTTCTTC,CASSEGRGAEQFF
TRBV28,NA,TRBJ1-2,NA,13,TGTGCCAGCAGTTTCCAGGGTAACTATGGCTACACCTTC,CASSFQGNYGYTF
TRBV19,NA,TRBJ2-2,TRBD1,16,TGTGCCAGTAGTATAGGCCGGGACAGGTACACAGGGGAGCTGTTTTTT,CASSIGRDRYTGELFF
TRBV27,NA,TRBJ1-5,NA,14,TGTGCCAGCACCCCTTCCCCCGGGATCAGCCCCCAGCATTTT,CASTPSPGISPQHF
TRBV4-1,NA,TRBJ2-5,NA,17,TGCGCCTCCGCCTTAGGTAGGGGGGGGCTGCTCGAAGAGACCCAGTACTTC,CASALGRGGLLEETQYF
TRBV2,NA,TRBJ1-1,TRBD1,12,TGTGCCAGCAGACTCGGACAGGGGAAAGCTTTCTTT,CASRLGQGKAFF
TRBV29-1,NA,TRBJ1-1,NA,13,TGCAGCGTTCAACCAGACAGGAACACTGAAGCTTTCTTT,CSVQPDRNTEAFF
TRBV27,NA,TRBJ2-1,TRBD2,16,TGTGCCAGCTACCGGACTAGCGGGGGGGTTATCAATGAGCAGTTCTTC,CASYRTSGGVINEQFF
TRBV12-3/TRBV12-4,NA,TRBJ1-2,NA,12,TGTGCCAGCAGTTTTGGGCAGGGTTGGCACACCTTC,CASSFGQGWHTF
TRBV29-1,NA,TRBJ1-2,TRBD1,12,TGCAGCGTCTCCGGGACAGACTATGGCTACACCTTC,CSVSGTDYGYTF
TRBV5-1,NA,TRBJ1-5,TRBD1,15,TGCGCCAGCAGCCGAGATGGACAGGGCGGACAGCCCCAGCATTTT,CASSRDGQGGQPQHF
TRBV27,NA,TRBJ1-1,NA,13,TGTGCCAGCAGATTACAGGTGAGCACTGAAGCTTTCTTT,CASRLQVSTEAFF
TRBV6-6,NA,TRBJ2-7,NA,15,TGTGCCAGCAGTGAGCTAGCGTCTTCCTCCTACGAGCAGTACTTC,CASSELASSSYEQYF
TRBV28,NA,TRBJ1-3,TRBD1,18,TGTGCCAGCAGTCCTCTAATGGGGACAGGGCGAACTGGAAACACCATATATTTT,CASSPLMGTGRTGNTIYF
TRBV11-2,NA,TRBJ2-7,NA,11,TGTGCCAGCAGCACTGTTCACGAGCAGTACTTC,CASSTVHEQYF
TRBV5-1,NA,TRBJ2-1,NA,12,TGCGCCAGCAGCTCCGGAGTGAATGAGCAGTTCTTC,CASSSGVNEQFF
TRBV7-2,NA,TRBJ2-1,TRBD2,17,TGTGCCAGCAGCCCCACGGACCGCGGGGGGGCTCGGAATGAGCAGTTCTTC,CASSPTDRGGARNEQFF
TRBV7-9,NA,TRBJ1-1,NA,13,TGTGCCAGCACCATGGGGGGGTACACTGAAGCTTTCTTT,CASTMGGYTEAFF
TRBV6-5,NA,TRBJ1-4,NA,16,TGTGCCAGCAGTTACGTGCCAGGGGCTGGGAATGAAAAACTGTTTTTT,CASSYVPGAGNEKLFF
TRBV13,few,TRBJ2-1,TRBD1,14,TGTGCCAGCAGCATTTTACAGGGGAACAATGAGCAGTTCTTC,CASSILQGNNEQFF
TRBV18,once,TRBJ2-7,TRBD1,13,TGTGCCAGCTCATCCGACAGGGGTTGGGAGCAGTACTTC,CASSSDRGWEQYF
TRBV10-3,NA,TRBJ1-1,TRBD1,14,TGTGCCATCAGTCGACAGGGTGAGAACACTGAAGCTTTCTTT,CAISRQGENTEAFF
TRBV7-2,NA,TRBJ1-1,NA,13,TGTGCCAGCAGCTTAGGTTCAGTTACCCAAGCTTTCTTT,CASSLGSVTQAFF
TRBV9,NA,TRBJ1-2,TRBD1,14,TGTGCCAGCAGAGATCCAGGGGGCGCAGGTGGCTACACCTTC,CASRDPGGAGGYTF
TRBV7-2,NA,TRBJ1-2,NA,14,TGTGCCAGCAGCGTCAGTCTACTGGGGGGTGGCTACACCTTC,CASSVSLLGGGYTF
TRBV28,NA,TRBJ1-5,NA,14,TGTGCCAGCAGTTTGTGGGGGGAAGGTCAGCCCCAGCATTTT,CASSLWGEGQPQHF
TRBV28,NA,TRBJ1-1,NA,15,TGTGCCAGCAGTTTAAGGGCAACAGGGAACACTGAAGCTTTCTTT,CASSLRATGNTEAFF
TRBV5-1,NA,TRBJ2-3,NA,15,TGCGCCAGCAGCTTGCAGGGACATAGTACAGATACGCAGTATTTT,CASSLQGHSTDTQYF
TRBV12-3/TRBV12-4,NA,TRBJ2-7,NA,12,TGTGCCAGCAGTTTCAACTCCTACGAGCAGTACTTC,CASSFNSYEQYF
TRBV27,NA,TRBJ2-1,TRBD2,16,TGTGCCAGCAGTCCGGGACTAGCGGGGGGGCTGATTGAGCAGTTCTTC,CASSPGLAGGLIEQFF
TRBV24-1,NA,TRBJ1-1,NA,13,TGTGCCACCAGTGGGCCCGGGGACACTGAAGCTTTCTTT,CATSGPGDTEAFF